A single sample gave rise to the 3 T cell receptor beta chains below, sequenced in a study of shared clonotypes between healthy human individuals. Clones were sequenced by immunoSEQ multiplex PCR, and TCRdb holds only the in-frame ones, with some missing. The data show around 1.6 million clones, with around 98% seen just once and around 0.47% held by the top ten. Sequences were obtained from naive CD4+ T cells sorted from blood. The subset here: CD45RA+ positively selected. These receptors were collected from a man aged 25 to 45 in good health.

CDR3 in amino acids: CASSDTENTEAFF. As DNA, the CDR3 is TGTGCCAGCAGTGATACAGAGAACACTGAAGCTTTCTTT. This sequence joins TRBV6-1 and TRBJ1-1; D gene unclear. This CDR3 has 13 amino acids. Germline loops: CDR1 MNHNS, CDR2 SASEGT. The V end lost 3 bases, the J end lost 1 base, and 6 bases lay between the germline ends.

The chain recombines TRBV7-2 with TRBJ2-7, with TRBD1 as a possible D gene (5 bases). V lost 5 bases and J lost 3, with 14 bases in between. This CDR3 comprises 14 residues. CDR1 is SGHTA, CDR2 FQGNSA, per germline. This CDR3 is CASSPRTRLYEQYF. The CDR3 DNA sequence: TGTGCCAGCAGCCCGAGGACAAGACTCTACGAGCAGTACTTC.

This rearrangement joins TRBV18 to TRBJ1-2; 11 nucleotides agree with TRBD1. V dropped 0 bases and J dropped 7; count of bases not matched to a gene: 4. Germline V gene sequence: CDR1 KGHSH, CDR2 LQKENI. The CDR3 covers 15 residues. CDR3 nucleotides: TGTGCCAGCTCACCACCGATGGACAGGGGGCCTGGCTACACCTTC. Its translation is CASSPPMDRGPGYTF.